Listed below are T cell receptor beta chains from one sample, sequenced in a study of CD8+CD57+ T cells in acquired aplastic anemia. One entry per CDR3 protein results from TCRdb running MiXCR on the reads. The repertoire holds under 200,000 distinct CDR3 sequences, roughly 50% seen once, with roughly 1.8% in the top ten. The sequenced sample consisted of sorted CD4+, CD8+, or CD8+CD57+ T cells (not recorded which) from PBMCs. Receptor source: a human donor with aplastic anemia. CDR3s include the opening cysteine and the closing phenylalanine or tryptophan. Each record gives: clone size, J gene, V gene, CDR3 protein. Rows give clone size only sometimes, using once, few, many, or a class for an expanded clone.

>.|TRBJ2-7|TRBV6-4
CASSLGLARGVQYF
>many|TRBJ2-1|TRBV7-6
CASSLTGSDYNEQFF
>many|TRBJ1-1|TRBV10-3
CAISGSGRMNTEAFF
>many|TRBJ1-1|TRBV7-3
CASSEGVNTEAFF
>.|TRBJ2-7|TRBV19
CASSIDRQGEYEQYF
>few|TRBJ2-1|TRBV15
CATSRDGSGVSFEQFF
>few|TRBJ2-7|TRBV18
CASSRASGGSEEQYF
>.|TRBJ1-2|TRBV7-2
CASSLDGRDRGYTF
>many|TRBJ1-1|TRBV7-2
CASSLLWDTEAFF
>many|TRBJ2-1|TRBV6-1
CASSIPRRSGEQFF
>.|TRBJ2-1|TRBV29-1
CSVSRTSSDEQFF
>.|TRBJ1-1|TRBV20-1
CSARQRQGKFEAFF
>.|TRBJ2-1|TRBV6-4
CASSDTLAGGPQEQFF
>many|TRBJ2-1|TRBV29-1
CSVGLAGRRNEQFF
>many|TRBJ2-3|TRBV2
CASKLAGGADTQYF
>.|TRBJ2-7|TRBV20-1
CSARDAVSYEQYF
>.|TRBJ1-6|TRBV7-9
CASSLEGRYNSPLHF
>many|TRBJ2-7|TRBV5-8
CASSIKDRGHEQYF
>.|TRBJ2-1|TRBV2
CASQGGQDNEQFF
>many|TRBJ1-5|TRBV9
CASSEGWDNQPQHF
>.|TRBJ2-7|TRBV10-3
CASTTSGQGHEQYF
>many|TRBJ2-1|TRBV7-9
CASSSWRDYNEQFF
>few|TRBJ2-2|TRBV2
CASRTSIGELFF
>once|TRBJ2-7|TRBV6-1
CASSLTGVGAGPYEQYF
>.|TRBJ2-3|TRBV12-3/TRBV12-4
CASSLPPDTQYF
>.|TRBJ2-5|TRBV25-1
CASSESRREVKETQYF
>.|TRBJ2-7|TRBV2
CASIRRTYEQYF
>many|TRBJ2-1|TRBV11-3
CASSKIQGYNEQFF
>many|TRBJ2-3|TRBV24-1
CATSDPGRPNTQYF
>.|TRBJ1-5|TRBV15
CATSRGTGPPQPQHF
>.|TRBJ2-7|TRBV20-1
CSALLDPNEQYF
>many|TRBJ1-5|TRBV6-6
CASSYSTGLNQPQHF
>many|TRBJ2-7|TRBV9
CASSVTGQEQYF
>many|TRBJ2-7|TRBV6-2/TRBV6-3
CASSYRRGISYEQYF
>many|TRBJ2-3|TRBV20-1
CSARGVGTDTQYF
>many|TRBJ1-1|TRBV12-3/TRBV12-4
CASSGTMNTEAFF
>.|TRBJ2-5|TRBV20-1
CSARGGGQSQETQYF
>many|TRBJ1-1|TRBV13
CASSLSQGPDTEAFF
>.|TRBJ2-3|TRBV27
CASRPGTSTGTDTQYF
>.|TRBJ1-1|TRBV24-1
CATSDPGTGDTEAFF
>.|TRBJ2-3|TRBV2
CASSVAGQGTDTQYF
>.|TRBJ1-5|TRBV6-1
CASSPKREAPQHF
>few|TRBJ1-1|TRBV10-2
CASSRGTEAFF